The clone carrying this T cell receptor (beta chain) was detected a few times. The antigen is undetermined. The source of the sample is a study of cytomegalovirus exposure and HLA in healthy donors. Broader study findings: By a later analysis, the bulk of CMV-associated TCR beta chains appeared HLA-restricted. Later analysis identified a missense DCLRE1C variant that was linked to TCR beta V- and J-gene trimming. The Asian-associated ancestry cluster reportedly had fewer N-insertions than the 666-donor mean in a later analysis.

These donors, healthy bone marrow donors, were studied. 60 Vbeta and 13 Jbeta primers were used in PCR. Clones were sequenced by immunoSEQ multiplex PCR, and TCRdb holds only the in-frame ones, with some missing. The table includes about 190,000 clones, 80% to 85% detected once. CDR3 size: 14 residues. Germline V gives CDR1 SEHNR, CDR2 FQNEAQ (reference sequence). Trimming pared 5 bases from V and 5 bases from J, leaving 13 bases between. The clonotype was recovered from a middle-aged man in good health and CMV-seropositive. The sample taken for sequencing was PBMCs. The chain uses TRBV7-9 and TRBJ1-3; perhaps TRBD1 as D (5 bases). In DNA form, the CDR3 reads TGTGCCAGCAGCGTAGGCAGGGAAAGAAACACCATATATTTT. As protein: CASSVGRERNTIYF.